The clone carrying this TCR beta chain was observed at least ten times. The antigen is not known. With 5 bases removed from V and 8 bases from J, the gap between germline ends came to 15 bases. The CDR3 runs to 14 residues. The V gene's germline CDR1 is SGHTA and CDR2 FQGNSA. The sample comes from a study of T cell repertoires in cytomegalovirus infection. Study-wide background: Through public TCR beta signatures, both CMV infection and matching HLA type were indicated.

MiXCR, run by TCRdb on the reads, gives a single entry per CDR3 protein. The sample includes over 85,000 distinct CDR3 sequences, 16% of them seen just once. Overall study results and limits: HLA-C-restricted TCR beta clonotypes specific for CMV led the ex vivo response. Based on cumulative public TCR beta family frequency, carriers of CMV plus the relevant HLA were identified.

The TCR originated in a human donor in good health (CMV status not recorded). Some clones in this sample may be carry-over from other donors' samples. The rearrangement links TRBV7-2 to TRBJ1-4; no definite D call. Material for sequencing was PBMCs. DNA for the CDR3: TGTGCCAGCAGCCCGACATTGGTAGAGGAAAAACTGTTTTTT. Residues: CASSPTLVEEKLFF. The full variable domain, completed using reference TRBV7-2 and TRBJ1-4, is GAGVSQSPSNKVTEKGKDVELRCDPISGHTALYWYRQSLGQGLEFLIYFQGNSAPDKSGLPSDRFSAERTGGSVSTLTIQRTQQEDSAVYLCASSPTLVEEKLFFGSGTQLSVL.